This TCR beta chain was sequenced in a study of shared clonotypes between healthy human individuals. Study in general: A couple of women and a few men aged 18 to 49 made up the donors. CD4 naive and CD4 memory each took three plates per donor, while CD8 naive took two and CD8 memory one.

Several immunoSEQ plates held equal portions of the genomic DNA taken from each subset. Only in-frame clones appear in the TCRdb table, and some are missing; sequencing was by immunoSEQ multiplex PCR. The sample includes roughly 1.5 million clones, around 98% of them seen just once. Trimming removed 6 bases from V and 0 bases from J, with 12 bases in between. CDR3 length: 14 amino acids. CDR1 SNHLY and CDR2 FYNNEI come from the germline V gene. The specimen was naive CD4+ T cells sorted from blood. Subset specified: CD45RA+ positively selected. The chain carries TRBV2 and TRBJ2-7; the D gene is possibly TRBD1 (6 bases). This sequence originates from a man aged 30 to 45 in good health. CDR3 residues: CASRKDSNSYEQYF. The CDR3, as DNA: TGTGCCAGCAGGAAGGACAGCAACTCCTACGAGCAGTACTTC.